This T cell receptor beta chain was retrieved from a study of cytomegalovirus exposure and HLA in healthy donors. Study-wide results and limits: Investigators reported approximately 150 TCR beta chains as tied to cytomegalovirus.

The repertoire was sequenced with immunoSEQ multiplex PCR; TCRdb's copy has only in-frame clones and lacks some. This table holds about 160,000 clones, 65% to 90% found once. Looked up from germline, CDR1 is MNHNS and CDR2 is SASEGT. The CDR3 has 12 amino acids. The V end lost 4 bases, the J end lost 10 bases, and 11 bases lay between the germline ends. A note on this clone: Antigen specificity is unknown.

Input material: PBMCs. The TCR sequence derives from a woman aged 18 to 35 in good health and CMV-seronegative. The V gene is TRBV6-1, the J gene TRBJ2-1; the D is unclear. The CDR3 nucleotides are TGTGCCAGCAGTGGCCTGACACGAGAGCAGTTCTTC. Encoded protein: CASSGLTREQFF.